This TCR beta chain was recorded in a study of blood T cell repertoires in COVID-19. As for the study in general: Sample material is recorded as cDNA or gDNA derived from T cells, B-cell-depleted T cells, or PBMCs.

Per the authors' pipeline: Counts of nucleated cells, estimated from reference gene primer amplification, were obtained. This table comes from immunoSEQ multiplex PCR, and its TCRdb copy is limited to in-frame clones, with some not included. V and J calls plus clone size are reproduced from that table; the DNA served to infer D and trimming. This table has 65,000 to 90,000 clones, about 83% appearing once. The TCR sequence derives from a man under 40 with acute or convalescent COVID-19. The sample comprised peripheral blood.

The CDR3 here is CASSTRSSYNSPLHF. The DNA for the CDR3 is TGTGCCAGCAGTACACGGAGCTCCTATAATTCACCCCTCCACTTT. The chain combines TRBV2 with TRBJ1-6; D not resolved. The CDR3 has 15 amino acids. V gave up 5 bases and J gave up 0 bases, with 8 bases separating them. Germline CDR1 is SNHLY and CDR2 is FYNNEI.